These T cell receptor beta chains were read from a single sample in a study of shared clonotypes between healthy human individuals. TCRdb keeps only in-frame clones here, not all; method: immunoSEQ multiplex PCR. The sample holds about 960,000 clones, over 60% seen once. Sequenced material: memory CD4+ T cells sorted from blood. Every receptor here comes from a man aged 18 to 35 in good health. Each CDR3 is given with its conserved first and last residue. D genes are given only for firm matches. Rows may omit the clone size; those that give it use once, few, many or a size class.

once	TRBV4-1	TRBJ1-3	.	CASSQATESSGNTIYF	TGCGCCAGCAGCCAAGCAACAGAGAGCTCTGGAAACACCATATATTTT
.	TRBV14	TRBJ2-3	TRBD1	CASSRDRASDTQYF	TGTGCCAGCAGTCGTGACAGGGCCTCAGATACGCAGTATTTT
.	TRBV7-8	TRBJ2-2	.	CASSLGGGPSNTGELFF	TGTGCCAGCAGCTTAGGTGGGGGGCCATCGAACACCGGGGAGCTGTTTTTT
few	TRBV19	TRBJ2-7	.	CASSDQGRPHEQYF	TGTGCCAGTAGTGACCAGGGGCGCCCCCACGAGCAGTACTTC
.	TRBV7-2	TRBJ2-2	TRBD1	CASSLDRGAGELFF	TGTGCCAGCAGCTTAGACAGGGGGGCCGGGGAGCTGTTTTTT
.	TRBV18	TRBJ2-2	TRBD1	CASSPRGPDTGELFF	TGTGCCAGCTCACCAAGGGGGCCGGACACCGGGGAGCTGTTTTTT
.	TRBV7-8	TRBJ2-2	.	CASAQGNTGELFF	TGTGCCAGCGCCCAGGGGAACACCGGGGAGCTGTTTTTT
few	TRBV15	TRBJ2-4	.	CATSRVGQGIAKNIQYF	TGTGCCACCAGCAGAGTGGGGCAGGGGATAGCCAAAAACATTCAGTACTTC
many	TRBV5-1	TRBJ1-4	TRBD1	CASRSDRDSAGEKLFF	TGCGCCAGCAGGAGTGACCGGGACAGCGCTGGAGAAAAACTGTTTTTT
.	TRBV5-6	TRBJ2-1	.	CASSFPSSYNEQFF	TGTGCCAGCAGCTTCCCTAGCTCCTACAATGAGCAGTTCTTC
.	TRBV7-2	TRBJ2-3	.	CASSYLRGSSTDTQYF	TGTGCCAGCAGCTATCTGCGGGGCTCTAGCACAGATACGCAGTATTTT